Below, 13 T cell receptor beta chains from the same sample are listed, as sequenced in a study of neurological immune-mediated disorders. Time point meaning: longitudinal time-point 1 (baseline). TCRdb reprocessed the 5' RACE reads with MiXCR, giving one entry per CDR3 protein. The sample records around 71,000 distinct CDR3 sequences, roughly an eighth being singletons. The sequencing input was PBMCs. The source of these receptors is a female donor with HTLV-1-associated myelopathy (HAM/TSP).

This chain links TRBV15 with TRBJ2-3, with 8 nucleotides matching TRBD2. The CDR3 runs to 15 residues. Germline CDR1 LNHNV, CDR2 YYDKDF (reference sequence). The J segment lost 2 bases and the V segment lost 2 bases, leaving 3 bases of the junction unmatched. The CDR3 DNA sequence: TGTGCCACCAGCAGACTAGCGGGTTACACAGATACGCAGTATTTT. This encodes CATSRLAGYTDTQYF.

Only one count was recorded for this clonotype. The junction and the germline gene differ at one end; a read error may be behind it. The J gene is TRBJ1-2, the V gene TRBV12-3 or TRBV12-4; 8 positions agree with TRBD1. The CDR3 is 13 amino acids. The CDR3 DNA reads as TGTGCCAGCAGTGGACAGGGATTCTATGACTACACCTTC. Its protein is CASSGQGFYDYTF.

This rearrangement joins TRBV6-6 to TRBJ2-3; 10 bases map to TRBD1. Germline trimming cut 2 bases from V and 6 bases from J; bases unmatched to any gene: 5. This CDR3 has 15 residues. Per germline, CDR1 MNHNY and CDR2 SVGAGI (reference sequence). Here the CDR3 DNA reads TGTGCCAGCAGTTACGAGGGACAGGGGACGGATACGCAGTATTTT. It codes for CASSYEGQGTDTQYF.

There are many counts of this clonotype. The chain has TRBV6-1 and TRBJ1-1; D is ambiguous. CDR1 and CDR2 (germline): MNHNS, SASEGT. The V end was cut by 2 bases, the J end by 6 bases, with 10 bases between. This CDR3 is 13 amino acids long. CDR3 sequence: CASSENAKSEAFF. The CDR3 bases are TGTGCCAGCAGTGAAAATGCAAAATCTGAAGCTTTCTTT.

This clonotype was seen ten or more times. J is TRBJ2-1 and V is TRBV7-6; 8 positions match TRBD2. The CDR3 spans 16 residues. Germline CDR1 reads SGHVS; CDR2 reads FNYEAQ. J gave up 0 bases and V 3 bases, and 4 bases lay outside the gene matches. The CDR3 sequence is CASSFYGGASYNEQFF. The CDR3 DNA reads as TGTGCCAGCAGCTTTTACGGGGGGGCCTCCTACAATGAGCAGTTCTTC.

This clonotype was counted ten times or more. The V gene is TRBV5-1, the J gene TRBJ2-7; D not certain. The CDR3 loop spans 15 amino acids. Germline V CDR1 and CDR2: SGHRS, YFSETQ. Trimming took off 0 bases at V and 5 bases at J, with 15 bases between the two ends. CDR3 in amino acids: CASSLGAQSADEQYF. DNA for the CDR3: TGCGCCAGCAGCTTGGGAGCACAGTCGGCGGACGAGCAGTACTTC.

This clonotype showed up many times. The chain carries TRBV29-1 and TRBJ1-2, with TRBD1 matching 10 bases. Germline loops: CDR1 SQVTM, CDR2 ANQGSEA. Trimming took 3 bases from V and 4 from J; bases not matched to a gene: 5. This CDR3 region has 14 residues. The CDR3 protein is CSVDLGQGGYGYTF. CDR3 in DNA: TGCAGCGTTGATTTAGGACAGGGGGGCTATGGCTACACCTTC.

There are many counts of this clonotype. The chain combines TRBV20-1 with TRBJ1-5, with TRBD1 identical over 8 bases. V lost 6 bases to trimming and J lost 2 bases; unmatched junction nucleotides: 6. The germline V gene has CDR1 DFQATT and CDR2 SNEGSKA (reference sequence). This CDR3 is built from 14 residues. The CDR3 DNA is TGCAGTGCACTGACAGGGGAAGGCAATCAGCCCCAGCATTTT. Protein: CSALTGEGNQPQHF.

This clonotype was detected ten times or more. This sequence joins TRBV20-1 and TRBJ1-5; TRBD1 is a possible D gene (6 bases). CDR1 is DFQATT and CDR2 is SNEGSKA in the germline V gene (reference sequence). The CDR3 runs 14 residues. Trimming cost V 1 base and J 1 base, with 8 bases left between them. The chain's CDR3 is CSARATGSNQPQHF. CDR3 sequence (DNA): TGCAGTGCTAGAGCCACAGGGAGCAATCAGCCCCAGCATTTT.

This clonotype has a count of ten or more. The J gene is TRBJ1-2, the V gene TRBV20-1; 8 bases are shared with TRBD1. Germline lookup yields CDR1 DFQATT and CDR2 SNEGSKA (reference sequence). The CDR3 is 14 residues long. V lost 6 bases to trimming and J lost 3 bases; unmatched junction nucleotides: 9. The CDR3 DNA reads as TGCAGTGCCATCCGACAGGGGATGGACTATGGCTACACCTTC. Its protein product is CSAIRQGMDYGYTF.

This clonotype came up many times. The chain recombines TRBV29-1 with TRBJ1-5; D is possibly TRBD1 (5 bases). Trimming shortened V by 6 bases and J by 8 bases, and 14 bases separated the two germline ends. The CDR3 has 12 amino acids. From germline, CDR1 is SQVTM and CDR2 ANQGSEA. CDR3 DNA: TGCAGCGTGTGGGACGGTGAAGAGCCCCAGCATTTT. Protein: CSVWDGEEPQHF.

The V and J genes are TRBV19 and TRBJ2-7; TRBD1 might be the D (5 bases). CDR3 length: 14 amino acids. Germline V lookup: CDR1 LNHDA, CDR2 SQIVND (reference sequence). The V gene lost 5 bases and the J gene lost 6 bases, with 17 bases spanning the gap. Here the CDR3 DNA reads TGTGCCAGTAGTTTCGGCGGCAGGGTGGGCGAGCAGTACTTC. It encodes CASSFGGRVGEQYF.

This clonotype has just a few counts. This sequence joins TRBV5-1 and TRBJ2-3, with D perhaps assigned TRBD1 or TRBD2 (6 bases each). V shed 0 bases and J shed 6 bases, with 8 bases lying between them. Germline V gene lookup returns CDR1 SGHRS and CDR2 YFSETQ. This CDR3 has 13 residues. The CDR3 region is CASSLEGGDTQYF. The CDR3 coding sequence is TGCGCCAGCAGCTTGGAGGGGGGCGATACGCAGTATTTT.